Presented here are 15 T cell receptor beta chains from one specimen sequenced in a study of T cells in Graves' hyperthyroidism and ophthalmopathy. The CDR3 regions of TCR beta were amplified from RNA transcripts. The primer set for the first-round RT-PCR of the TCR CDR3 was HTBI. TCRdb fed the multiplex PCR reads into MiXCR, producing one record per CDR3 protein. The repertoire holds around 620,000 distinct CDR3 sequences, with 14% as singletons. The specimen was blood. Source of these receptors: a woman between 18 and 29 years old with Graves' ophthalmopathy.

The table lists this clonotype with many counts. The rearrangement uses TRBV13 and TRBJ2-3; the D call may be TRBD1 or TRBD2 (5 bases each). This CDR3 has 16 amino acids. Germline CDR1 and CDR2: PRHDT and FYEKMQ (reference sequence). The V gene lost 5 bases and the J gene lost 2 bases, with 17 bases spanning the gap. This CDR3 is CASSPRTTGATDTQYF. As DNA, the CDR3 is TGTGCCAGCAGCCCCCGGACAACCGGGGCCACAGATACGCAGTATTTT. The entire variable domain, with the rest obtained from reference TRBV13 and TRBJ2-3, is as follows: AAGVIQSPRHLIKEKRETATLKCYPIPRHDTVYWYQQGPGQDPQFLISFYEKMQSDKGSIPDRFSAQQFSDYHSELNMSSLELGDSALYFCASSPRTTGATDTQYFGPGTRLTVL.

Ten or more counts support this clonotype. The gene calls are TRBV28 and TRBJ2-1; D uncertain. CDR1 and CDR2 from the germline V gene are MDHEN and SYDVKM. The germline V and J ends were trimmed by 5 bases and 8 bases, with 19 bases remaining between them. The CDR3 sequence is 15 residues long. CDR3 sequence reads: CASSVPSLYLDEQFF. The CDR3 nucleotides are TGTGCCAGCAGTGTACCGAGCCTCTACCTGGATGAGCAGTTCTTC.

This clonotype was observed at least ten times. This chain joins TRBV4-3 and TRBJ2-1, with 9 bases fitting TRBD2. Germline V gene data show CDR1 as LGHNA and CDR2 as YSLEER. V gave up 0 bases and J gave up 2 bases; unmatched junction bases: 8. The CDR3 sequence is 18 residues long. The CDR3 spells CASSQDSRASGAYNEQFF. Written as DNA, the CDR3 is TGCGCCAGCAGCCAAGATTCTAGGGCTAGCGGGGCCTACAATGAGCAGTTCTTC.

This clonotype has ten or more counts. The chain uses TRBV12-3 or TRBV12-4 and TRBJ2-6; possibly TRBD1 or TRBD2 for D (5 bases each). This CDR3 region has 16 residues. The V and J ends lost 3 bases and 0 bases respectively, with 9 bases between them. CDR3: CASSLFGTSGANVLTF. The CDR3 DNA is TGTGCCAGCAGTTTGTTTGGGACCTCTGGGGCCAACGTCCTGACTTTC.

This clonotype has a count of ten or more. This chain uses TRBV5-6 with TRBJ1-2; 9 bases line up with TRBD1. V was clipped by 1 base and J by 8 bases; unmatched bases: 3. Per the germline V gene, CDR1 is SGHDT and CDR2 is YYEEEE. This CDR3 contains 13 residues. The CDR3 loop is CASSLWDRDGYTF. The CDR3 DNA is TGTGCCAGCAGCTTGTGGGACAGGGACGGCTACACCTTC.

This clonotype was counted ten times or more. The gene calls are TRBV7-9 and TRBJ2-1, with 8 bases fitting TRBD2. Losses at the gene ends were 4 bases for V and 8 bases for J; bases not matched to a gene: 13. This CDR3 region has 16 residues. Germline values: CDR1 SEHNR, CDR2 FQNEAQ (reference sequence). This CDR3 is CASSSLSGSPGDEQFF. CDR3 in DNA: TGTGCCAGCAGCTCCTTGAGCGGGAGCCCGGGGGATGAGCAGTTCTTC.

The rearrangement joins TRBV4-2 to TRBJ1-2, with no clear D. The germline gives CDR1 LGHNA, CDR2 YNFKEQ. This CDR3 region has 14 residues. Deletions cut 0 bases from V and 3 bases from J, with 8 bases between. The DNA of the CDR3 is TGTGCCAGCAGCCAAGACCCGACCGACTATGGCTACACCTTC. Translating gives CASSQDPTDYGYTF.

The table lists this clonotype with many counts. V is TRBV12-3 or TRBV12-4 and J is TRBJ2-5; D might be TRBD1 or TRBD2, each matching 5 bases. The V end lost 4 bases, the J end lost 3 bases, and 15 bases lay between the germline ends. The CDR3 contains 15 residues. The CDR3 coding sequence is TGTGCCAGCAGTTACGAATGGGACGCAGAAGAGACCCAGTACTTC. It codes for CASSYEWDAEETQYF.

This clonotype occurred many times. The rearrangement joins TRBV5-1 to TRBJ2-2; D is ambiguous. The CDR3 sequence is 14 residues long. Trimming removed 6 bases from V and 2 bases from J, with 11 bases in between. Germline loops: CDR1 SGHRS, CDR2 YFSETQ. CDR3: CASTIRLNTGELFF. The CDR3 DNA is TGCGCCAGCACCATCAGACTTAACACCGGGGAGCTGTTTTTT. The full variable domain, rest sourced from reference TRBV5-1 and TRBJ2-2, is KAGVTQTPRYLIKTRGQQVTLSCSPISGHRSVSWYQQTPGQGLQFLFEYFSETQRNKGNFPGRFSGRQFSNSRSEMNVSTLELGDSALYLCASTIRLNTGELFFGEGSRLTVL.

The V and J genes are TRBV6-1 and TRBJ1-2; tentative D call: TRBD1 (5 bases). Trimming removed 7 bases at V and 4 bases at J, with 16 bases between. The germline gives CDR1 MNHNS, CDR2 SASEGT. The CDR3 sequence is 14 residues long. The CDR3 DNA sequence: TGTGCCAGCACTAGGCTCCAGGGCGGCTATGGCTACACCTTC. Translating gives CASTRLQGGYGYTF.

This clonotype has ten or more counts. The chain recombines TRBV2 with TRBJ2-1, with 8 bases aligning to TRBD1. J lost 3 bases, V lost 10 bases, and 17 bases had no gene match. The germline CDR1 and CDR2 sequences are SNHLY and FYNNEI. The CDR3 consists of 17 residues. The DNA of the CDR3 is TGTGCCACCTCAGGGTTCTTCCAGGGGGCGAACTACAATGAGCAGTTCTTC. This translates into CATSGFFQGANYNEQFF.

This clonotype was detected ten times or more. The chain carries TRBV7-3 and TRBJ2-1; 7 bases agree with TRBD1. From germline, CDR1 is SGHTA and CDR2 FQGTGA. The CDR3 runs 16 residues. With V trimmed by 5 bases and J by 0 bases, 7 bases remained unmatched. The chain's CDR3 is CASSAPGQSSYNEQFF. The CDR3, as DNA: TGTGCCAGCAGCGCCCCGGGACAGAGCTCCTACAATGAGCAGTTCTTC.

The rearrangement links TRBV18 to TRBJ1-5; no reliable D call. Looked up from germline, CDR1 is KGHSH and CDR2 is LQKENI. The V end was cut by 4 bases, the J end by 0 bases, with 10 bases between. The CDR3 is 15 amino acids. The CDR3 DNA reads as TGTGCCAGCTCACGTCGACGGTATAGCAATCAGCCCCAGCATTTT. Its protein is CASSRRRYSNQPQHF.

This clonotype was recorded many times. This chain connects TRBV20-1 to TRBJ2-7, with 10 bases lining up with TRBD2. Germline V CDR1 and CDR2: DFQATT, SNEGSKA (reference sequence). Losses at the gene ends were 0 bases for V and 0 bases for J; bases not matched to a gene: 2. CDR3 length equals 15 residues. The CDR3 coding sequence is TGCAGTGCTAGAGAGAGCGGGAGGGCCTCCTACGAGCAGTACTTC. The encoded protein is CSARESGRASYEQYF.

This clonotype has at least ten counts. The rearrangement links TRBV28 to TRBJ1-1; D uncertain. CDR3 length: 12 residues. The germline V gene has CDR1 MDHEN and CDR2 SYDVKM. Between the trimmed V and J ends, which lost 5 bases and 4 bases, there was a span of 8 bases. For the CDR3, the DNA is TGTGCCAGCAGTGACGGTATCACTGAAGCTTTCTTT. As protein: CASSDGITEAFF.